These 30 T cell receptor beta chains were all obtained from the same sample, sequenced in a study of blood T cells in healthy people across ages. Through a sample-barcoded 5' primer and a J-beta primer mix, a second PCR was run for roughly 6 to 11 cycles. In TCRdb, the 5' RACE reads were re-called with MiXCR into one record per CDR3 protein. The sample has 850,000 or so distinct CDR3 sequences, about 28% seen once. Specimen: blood. The receptors were gathered from a woman older than 75 in good health.

About this clonotype: Just one base apart from a much larger clone, this may be a read error. The chain employs TRBV7-9 and TRBJ2-7, with D possibly matching TRBD2 (5 bases). This CDR3 comprises 16 residues. Germline CDR1 and CDR2: SEHNR and FQNEAQ (reference sequence). The CDR3 nucleotides are TGTACCAGCAGCTTATTCCGGGGATCCGTGAGCTACGAGCAGTACTTC. This sequence encodes CTSSLFRGSVSYEQYF.

This clonotype appeared a few times. This chain joins TRBV4-3 and TRBJ2-5, with a possible D match to TRBD1 (6 bases). V was shortened by 0 bases and J by 11 bases, with 19 bases between the two germline ends. Germline-derived CDR1 and CDR2 are LGHNA and YSLEER. This CDR3 has 15 residues. This CDR3 is CASSQDLRGSYEQYF. DNA of the CDR3: TGCGCCAGCAGCCAAGATCTTAGGGGGAGCTACGAACAGTACTTC.

This clonotype appeared many times. This rearrangement joins TRBV15 to TRBJ2-3, with D possibly called TRBD1 or TRBD2 (6 bases each). Germline lookup yields CDR1 LNHNV and CDR2 YYDKDF (reference sequence). Between the trimmed V and J ends, which lost 1 base and 1 base, there was a span of 12 bases. The CDR3 runs to 16 residues. The CDR3 loop reads CATSRGGAPGTDTQYF. CDR3 sequence (DNA): TGTGCCACCAGCAGAGGGGGGGCCCCAGGCACAGATACGCAGTATTTT. Complete variable domain (other parts from reference TRBV15 and TRBJ2-3): DAMVIQNPRYQVTQFGKPVTLSCSQTLNHNVMYWYQQKSSQAPKLLFHYYDKDFNNEADTPDNFQSRRPNTSFCFLDIRSPGLGDTAMYLCATSRGGAPGTDTQYFGPGTRLTVL.

About this clonotype itself: The CDR3 ends on some other residue instead of the conserved phenylalanine or tryptophan, so this is likely a read error. The chain is built from TRBV5-1 and TRBJ2-5; D remains unclear. CDR1 and CDR2 (germline): SGHRS, YFSETQ. The V end lost 4 bases, the J end lost 2 bases, and 9 bases lay between the germline ends. The CDR3 is 13 residues long. The CDR3 loop reads CASSPRVQETQYY. Written as DNA, the CDR3 is TGCGCCAGCAGCCCCCGGGTACAAGAGACCCAGTACTAC.

A word on this clonotype: Given a much more abundant clone one base away, this may be a read error. V is TRBV6-2 or TRBV6-3 and J is TRBJ2-5; perhaps TRBD1 as D (5 bases). Germline V CDR1 and CDR2: MNHEY, SVGEGT. The CDR3 consists of 14 residues. V gave up 9 bases and J gave up 7 bases, with 21 bases separating them. This CDR3 is CASSRGRAWVTQYF. As DNA, the CDR3 is TGTGCCAGTAGTAGGGGTAGGGCTTGGGTGACCCAGTACTTC.

In the case of this clonotype: Since a much larger clone is just one base distant, this may be a read error. J is TRBJ2-5 and V is TRBV5-1; TRBD2 matches at 8 bases. CDR1 SGHRS and CDR2 YFSETQ come from the germline V gene. J gave up 11 bases and V 3 bases, and 21 bases lay outside the gene matches. The CDR3 has 17 residues. CDR3 residues: CASSSSSGTSLFREQYF. Here the CDR3 DNA reads TGCGCCAGCAGCTCAAGCTCCGGGACTAGTCTTTTTCGTGAGCAGTACTTC.

This clonotype was detected many times. CDR3 loop: CASSRTANTEAFF. As DNA, the CDR3 is TGTGCCAGCAGCAGGACGGCGAACACTGAAGCTTTCTTT. V is TRBV3-1 and J is TRBJ1-1; no clear D gene. The V gene lost 5 bases and the J gene lost 1 base, with 8 bases spanning the gap. The germline CDR1 and CDR2 sequences are LGHDT and YNNKEL (reference sequence). The CDR3 is 13 amino acids.

This clonotype was counted at least ten times. The J gene is TRBJ2-3, the V gene TRBV6-2 or TRBV6-3; 9 nucleotides agree with TRBD1. The length of the CDR3 is 15 residues. J lost 2 bases, V lost 6 bases, and 6 bases had no gene match. Germline-derived CDR1 and CDR2 are MNHEY and SVGEGT. CDR3: CASSGQGIYTDTQYF. In nucleotides, the CDR3 is TGTGCCAGCAGCGGACAGGGGATATACACAGATACGCAGTATTTT.

Concerning this clonotype itself: Compared with germline, one end of the junction differs, possibly owing to a read error. This chain links TRBV7-2 with TRBJ1-2; 8 bases agree with TRBD1. Germline V gives CDR1 SGHTA, CDR2 FQGNSA. The CDR3 spans 14 residues. The CDR3 spells CAGSLTGASSGYTF. CDR3 coding DNA: TGTGCCGGCAGCTTGACAGGGGCGTCAAGTGGCTACACCTTC.

This rearrangement joins TRBV7-2 to TRBJ2-2, with 7 bases that match TRBD1. The V gene's germline CDR1 is SGHTA and CDR2 FQGNSA. The CDR3 spans 15 residues. V shed 6 bases, J shed 7 bases, and the junction held 11 bases outside the gene matches. CDR3 protein: CASSPKTGWVGELFF. For the CDR3, the DNA is TGTGCCAGCAGTCCCAAGACAGGGTGGGTCGGGGAGCTGTTTTTT.

This clonotype was seen more than once but under ten times. The rearrangement links TRBV12-3 or TRBV12-4 to TRBJ2-5; D gene uncertain. Between the trimmed V and J ends, which lost 2 bases and 5 bases, there was a span of 9 bases. The CDR3 is 13 residues long. CDR3 region: CASSLSDSETQYF. The CDR3 nucleotides are TGTGCCAGCAGTTTAAGTGACTCCGAGACCCAGTACTTC.

This clonotype was recorded at least ten times. The rearrangement uses TRBV5-1 and TRBJ2-1; 11 bases are a match to TRBD2. The germline CDR1 and CDR2 sequences are SGHRS and YFSETQ. This CDR3 spans 17 amino acids. Trimming removed 1 base from V and 7 bases from J; junction bases left unmatched: 10. The CDR3 DNA is TGCGCCAGCAGCTTGAGCTTCGTAGCGGGGGGGTTGAATGAGCAGTTCTTC. Encoded protein: CASSLSFVAGGLNEQFF.

The chain is built from TRBV7-2 and TRBJ1-1; perhaps TRBD1 as D (5 bases). This CDR3 has 16 amino acids. Germline CDR1 and CDR2: SGHTA and FQGNSA. Trimming took off 5 bases at V and 11 bases at J, with 27 bases between the two ends. The chain's CDR3 is CASSPRAGMDVTAAFF. CDR3 nucleotide sequence: TGTGCCAGCAGCCCCCGGGCAGGGATGGATGTAACTGCCGCTTTCTTT.

The chain joins TRBV3-1 to TRBJ1-1; D perhaps matches TRBD1 (5 bases). CDR3 length: 16 amino acids. Germline CDR1 and CDR2: LGHDT and YNNKEL (reference sequence). Trimming removed 3 bases at V and 5 bases at J, with 19 bases between. The CDR3 region is CASSHDLFPGGTEAFF. CDR3 DNA sequence: TGTGCCAGCAGCCACGATCTCTTCCCTGGGGGGACTGAAGCTTTCTTT.

V gene TRBV18 combines with J gene TRBJ2-1; possible D gene TRBD1, 5 bases. V lost 3 bases and J 5 bases, leaving 17 bases between the germline ends. The CDR3 has 16 amino acids. From germline, CDR1 is KGHSH and CDR2 LQKENI. CDR3 sequence (DNA): TGTGCCAGCTCACCGCAACCAAGGGGTCCTAACAATGAGCAGTTCTTC. This sequence encodes CASSPQPRGPNNEQFF.

A remark on this clonotype: A read error may be the cause here, since a much bigger clone is one base away. V and J are TRBV7-9 and TRBJ1-4, with TRBD1 as a possible D gene (5 bases). This CDR3 is 15 amino acids long. Germline V CDR1 and CDR2: SEHNR, FQNEAQ (reference sequence). V was shortened by 3 bases and J by 8 bases, with 16 bases between the two germline ends. The CDR3 DNA is TGTGCCAGCAGCTTCGCAATCGGGGCAAGAGAAAAACTGTTTTTT. Residues: CASSFAIGAREKLFF.

A few counts support this clonotype. This may be a read error, as it is one base from a much larger clone. The DNA for the CDR3 is TGCGCCAGCAGCCAAGTTGGACTGGACAGGGACAATGAGCAGTTCTTC. This encodes CASSQVGLDRDNEQFF. The chain carries TRBV4-3 and TRBJ2-1, with TRBD1 matching 8 bases. V lost 1 base and J lost 5; bases outside the gene matches: 7. Germline V CDR1 and CDR2: LGHNA, YSLEER. The CDR3 is 16 amino acids.

This clonotype occurred many times. The chain has TRBV6-5 and TRBJ2-1; D is possibly TRBD1 or TRBD2 (5 bases each). This CDR3 is 16 amino acids long. V gave up 0 bases and J gave up 10 bases, with 19 bases separating them. Per the germline V gene, CDR1 is MNHEY and CDR2 is SVGAGI. The chain's CDR3 is CASSYSGTAGSREQFF. The CDR3 region has the DNA TGTGCCAGCAGTTACTCTGGGACGGCGGGTTCAAGGGAGCAGTTCTTC.

Many counts were recorded for this clonotype. Germline and junction disagree at one end, which may indicate a read error. This rearrangement joins TRBV5-1 to TRBJ2-1; possibly TRBD1 for D (6 bases). The CDR3 runs to 16 residues. Per the germline V gene, CDR1 is SGHRS and CDR2 is YFSETQ. The CDR3 bases are TGCGCCAGCACCTTGGCCGGGACACAAAGCTACAATGAGCAGTTCTTC. Translation gives CASTLAGTQSYNEQFF.

The V call is TRBV20-1, the J call TRBJ2-7; D is unresolved. V gave up 5 bases and J gave up 2 bases, with 10 bases separating them. The length of the CDR3 is 12 residues. CDR1 DFQATT and CDR2 SNEGSKA come from the germline V gene (reference sequence). CDR3 sequence (DNA): TGCAGTGCTTCCCGACTGGCCTACGAGCAGTACTTC. Amino acid sequence: CSASRLAYEQYF.

The table lists this clonotype with many counts. This chain connects TRBV18 to TRBJ2-7; D not certain. Between the trimmed V and J ends, which lost 0 bases and 7 bases, there was a span of 22 bases. CDR3 length equals 17 residues. Germline values: CDR1 KGHSH, CDR2 LQKENI. The CDR3 loop reads CASSPPTPQSISNEQYF. As DNA, the CDR3 is TGTGCCAGCTCACCACCGACCCCTCAGTCGATCTCCAATGAGCAGTACTTC.

This clonotype was seen at least ten times. The chain couples TRBV15 to TRBJ2-7; TRBD1 might be the D (6 bases). The CDR3 has 15 residues. Trimming took off 0 bases at V and 4 bases at J, with 13 bases between the two ends. In germline, CDR1 is LNHNV, CDR2 YYDKDF (reference sequence). CDR3 sequence (DNA): TGTGCCACCAGCAGAGAGGGGACACAGACTTACGAGCAGTACTTC. It specifies CATSREGTQTYEQYF.

This clonotype showed up just a few times. V is TRBV5-4 and J is TRBJ2-1; unclear D gene. Germline V gene data show CDR1 as SGHNT and CDR2 as YYREEE (reference sequence). This CDR3 has 13 amino acids. Trimming removed 4 bases at V and 8 bases at J, with 13 bases between. This CDR3 reads CASSTLLSDEQFF. The CDR3 nucleotides are TGTGCCAGCAGCACTCTTTTATCGGATGAGCAGTTCTTC. Full variable domain (remainder filled in from reference TRBV5-4 and TRBJ2-1): ETGVTQSPTHLIKTRGQQVTLRCSSQSGHNTVSWYQQALGQGPQFIFQYYREEENGRGNFPPRFSGLQFPNYSSELNVNALELDDSALYLCASSTLLSDEQFFGPGTRLTVL.

This clonotype was recorded at least ten times. The chain joins TRBV12-3 or TRBV12-4 to TRBJ1-1; D perhaps matches TRBD1 (5 bases). The length of the CDR3 is 11 residues. V lost 5 bases and J lost 8, with 9 bases in between. The CDR3 loop is CASSMGREAFF. The DNA of the CDR3 is TGTGCCAGCAGTATGGGGCGGGAAGCTTTCTTT.

This clonotype appeared many times. The V and J genes are TRBV9 and TRBJ1-4; TRBD1 matches at 9 bases. Losses at the gene ends were 3 bases for V and 5 bases for J; bases not matched to a gene: 2. Germline loops: CDR1 SGDLS, CDR2 YYNGEE. This CDR3 is 14 amino acids long. Here the CDR3 DNA reads TGTGCCAGCAGCGCCGGGACAGGGAATGAAAAACTGTTTTTT. This encodes CASSAGTGNEKLFF. Drawing the rest from reference TRBV9 and TRBJ1-4, the complete variable domain is DSGVTQTPKHLITATGQRVTLRCSPRSGDLSVYWYQQSLDQGLQFLIQYYNGEERAKGNILERFSAQQFPDLHSELNLSSLELGDSALYFCASSAGTGNEKLFFGSGTQLSVL.

The chain recombines TRBV6-1 with TRBJ1-1; D unresolved. Germline V gene lookup returns CDR1 MNHNS and CDR2 SASEGT. The CDR3 sequence is 14 residues long. Trimming removed 3 bases from V and 1 base from J, with 9 bases in between. The DNA for the CDR3 is TGTGCCAGCAGTGAGAGTCAGCCGAACACTGAAGCTTTCTTT. It specifies CASSESQPNTEAFF.

Ten or more counts support this clonotype. CDR3 sequence: CASNRGAISYEQYF. CDR3 bases: TGTGCCAGCAATCGGGGGGCAATTTCGTACGAGCAGTACTTC. The J gene is TRBJ2-7, the V gene TRBV28; TRBD2 is a possible D gene (7 bases). The germline CDR1 and CDR2 sequences are MDHEN and SYDVKM. V lost 7 bases to trimming and J lost 4 bases, with 17 bases between them. The CDR3 sequence is 14 residues long. The full variable domain, its missing parts supplied by reference TRBV28 and TRBJ2-7, is DVKVTQSSRYLVKRTGEKVFLECVQDMDHENMFWYRQDPGLGLRLIYFSYDVKMKEKGDIPEGYSVSREKKERFSLILESASTNQTSMYLCASNRGAISYEQYFGPGTRLTVT.

This clonotype appeared a few times. The chain has TRBV30 and TRBJ2-1, with 8 bases aligning to TRBD2. Germline values: CDR1 GTSNPN, CDR2 SVGIG (reference sequence). The CDR3 length is 13 residues. Unmatched junction bases numbered 5, after V lost 3 bases and J lost 7 bases. The CDR3 region has the DNA TGTGCCTGGAGAGGGCTAGCGGGTAATGAGCAGTTCTTC. Amino acid sequence: CAWRGLAGNEQFF.

This clonotype was seen more than once but under ten times. This may be a read error, as it is one base from a much larger clone. The V and J genes are TRBV7-2 and TRBJ2-3; D not certain. Germline CDR1 and CDR2: SGHTA and FQGNSA. This CDR3 comprises 13 residues. The CDR3 protein is CASRLGSTDMQYF. The CDR3, as DNA: TGTGCCAGCAGGTTAGGAAGCACAGATATGCAGTATTTT.

V and J are TRBV6-2 or TRBV6-3 and TRBJ1-5, with D hard to call. Germline CDR1 is MNHEY and CDR2 is SVGEGT. V lost 9 bases and J lost 6, with 6 bases in between. This CDR3 has 10 amino acids. CDR3 sequence reads: CARPGQPQHF. The CDR3 DNA is TGTGCCAGGCCAGGTCAGCCCCAGCATTTT.